This T cell receptor beta chain was observed in a study of T cell responses to AZD1222 COVID-19 vaccine. In the study overall: Whether given at about 4 or about 12 weeks, second doses were pooled.

The data were produced by immunoSEQ multiplex PCR, yet TCRdb's version contains in-frame clones alone and is incomplete. The sample has 250,000 or so clones, approximately 95% seen once. The CDR3 length is 14 residues. The V and J ends lost 3 bases and 6 bases respectively, with 14 bases between them. Germline loops: CDR1 LNHDA, CDR2 SQIVND (reference sequence). The sequencing used peripheral blood, collected on day 0 of AZD1222 vaccination. This chain uses TRBV19 with TRBJ1-2, with TRBD1 as a possible D gene (5 bases). This TCR came from an adult in good health. CDR3 nucleotides: TGTGCCAGTAGTATTATGGGGACCGGCCATGGCTACACCTTC. Its protein is CASSIMGTGHGYTF.